The T cell receptor beta chain described here comes from a study of cytomegalovirus exposure and HLA in healthy donors. This CDR3 region has 14 residues. Germline assignment: CDR1 LNHDA and CDR2 SQIVND (reference sequence). Trimming cost V 7 bases and J 5 bases, with 17 bases left between them. Study conclusions and caveats: According to a later analysis, TCR clusters from the first cohort tended to co-occur in the 120 or so validation repertoires. Many donors carried some public TCRs, although rarity characterized most TCR sequences.

Clones were sequenced by immunoSEQ multiplex PCR, and TCRdb holds only the in-frame ones, with some missing. The sample holds approximately 200,000 clones; around 90% are singletons and the top ten take 2.9%. A note on this clone: Its specificity is unknown.

The chain employs TRBV19 and TRBJ1-1, with no clear D. The sequence came from a woman younger than 30 in good health and CMV-seronegative. Specimen: PBMCs. The CDR3 DNA follows: TGTGCCAGTAATCAAGACTCGCGGGGAACTGAAGCTTTCTTT. Translation gives CASNQDSRGTEAFF. Drawing the rest from reference TRBV19 and TRBJ1-1, the complete variable domain is DGGITQSPKYLFRKEGQNVTLSCEQNLNHDAMYWYRQDPGQGLRLIYYSQIVNDFQKGDIAEGYSVSREKKESFPLTVTSAQKNPTAFYLCASNQDSRGTEAFFGQGTRLTVV.